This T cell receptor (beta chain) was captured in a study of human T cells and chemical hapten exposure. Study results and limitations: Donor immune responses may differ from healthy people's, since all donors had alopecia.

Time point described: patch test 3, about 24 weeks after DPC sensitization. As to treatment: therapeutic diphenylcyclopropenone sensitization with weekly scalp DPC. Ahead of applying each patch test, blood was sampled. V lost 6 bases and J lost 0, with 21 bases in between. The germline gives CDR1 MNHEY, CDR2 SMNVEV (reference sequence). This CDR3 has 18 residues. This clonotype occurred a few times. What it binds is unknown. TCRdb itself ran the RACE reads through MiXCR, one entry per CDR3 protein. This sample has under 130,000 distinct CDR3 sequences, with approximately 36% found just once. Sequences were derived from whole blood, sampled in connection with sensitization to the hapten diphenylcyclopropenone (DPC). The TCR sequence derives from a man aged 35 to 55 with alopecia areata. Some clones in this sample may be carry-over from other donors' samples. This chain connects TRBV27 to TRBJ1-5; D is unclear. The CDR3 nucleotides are TGTGCCAGCAGCCACATAGCAAGGAGCCCTTATAGCAATCAGCCCCAGCATTTT. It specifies CASSHIARSPYSNQPQHF.